This T cell receptor beta chain was captured by sequencing in a study of CD8+ T cells in alopecia areata. The study, taken as a whole, reports: Tofacitinib significantly reduced both scalp clonality and expanded CD8+ clones among the top 100.

RNA was isolated and reverse transcribed to cDNA, the sequencing template. Only in-frame clones appear in the TCRdb table, and some are missing; sequencing was by immunoSEQ multiplex PCR. The table lists fewer than 250,000 clones, about 64% of them singletons. With 7 bases removed from V and 1 base from J, the gap between germline ends came to 15 bases. There are 15 residues in the CDR3. In germline, CDR1 is SGHAT, CDR2 FQNNGV. The sample holds one count of this clone. Its antigen is as yet unknown. Treatment described: oral pan-JAK inhibitor, 5-10 mg twice daily. This rearrangement joins TRBV11-2 to TRBJ2-3; possibly TRBD1 for D (7 bases). This sequence was found in a human donor with alopecia areata. Here the sequenced sample was CD4+ T cells sorted from blood, taken at week 4, from a patient treated with tofacitinib. CDR3 nucleotides: TGTGCCAGCACTCAAACCAGGGGGGGCACAGATACGCAGTATTTT. Protein: CASTQTRGGTDTQYF.